This TCR beta chain was recovered during a study of T cells after yellow fever vaccination. Broader study findings: Booster samples showed a return of most primary-vaccination clones (approximately 95% CD4, 88% CD8). Within FACS-sorted repertoires, abundant clonotypes contaminating from the bulk population could be present. A secondary response was less intense yet reached its peak sooner, at day 5 versus 15.

MiXCR, run by TCRdb on the 5' RACE reads, gives a single entry per CDR3 protein. The data show some 110,000 distinct CDR3 sequences, approximately 7% seen once. This CDR3 contains 12 residues. V was pared by 5 bases and J by 9 bases, with 6 bases of the junction left unmatched. CDR1 and CDR2 (germline): LNHDA, SQIVND (reference sequence). This clonotype was recorded many times. What it binds is not known. The chain carries TRBV19 and TRBJ1-1, with 7 bases that match TRBD1. The source is a man aged 18-30 years who received the YFV17D yellow fever vaccine. The sample consisted of CD4+ T cells sorted from PBMCs, taken approximately 11 days after the first yellow fever vaccination. DNA for the CDR3: TGTGCCAGTAGTCTGAGGGGGCTTCAAGCTTTCTTT. Protein sequence: CASSLRGLQAFF.